This T cell receptor (beta chain) was sequenced during a study of T cells in Graves' hyperthyroidism and ophthalmopathy. The germline gives CDR1 SGHNT, CDR2 YENEEA. There are 15 residues in the CDR3. The V segment lost 4 bases and the J segment 3 bases; nucleotides outside the gene matches: 8. Only a few counts were recorded for this clonotype. No antigen is known for it. Amplification of TCR beta CDR3 regions was performed using RNA transcripts as template. HTBI primers were the set used in a first-round RT-PCR of the TCR CDR3. TCRdb independently ran MiXCR on the multiplex PCR reads; one entry per CDR3 protein. This sample carries approximately 480,000 distinct CDR3 sequences, less than 25% of them seen once, and the ten largest clones take about 30%. Study-wide findings and caveats: Most clonotypes that expanded in the thyroid above 0.001 also showed up in blood.

The sample comprised blood. This TCR came from a man between 18 and 35 years old with Graves' hyperthyroidism. The V call is TRBV11-3, the J call TRBJ1-1; 7 bases are shared with TRBD1. This CDR3 is CASSWAGGSHTEAFF. CDR3 nucleotides: TGTGCCAGCAGCTGGGCAGGGGGTTCCCACACTGAAGCTTTCTTT.